This TCR beta chain was recovered during a study of cytomegalovirus exposure and HLA in healthy donors. General observations from the study: CMV antigen specificity of three CMV-associated chains was confirmed in vitro. Investigators reported 150 to 200 TCR beta chains as tied to cytomegalovirus.

Concerning this clone itself: The antigen remains undetermined.

This table comes from immunoSEQ multiplex PCR, and its TCRdb copy is limited to in-frame clones, with some not included. Of hundreds of thousands of clones listed, 80% to 90% are singletons. The donors were in the roughly 120-subject validation cohort; that cohort was separate from the approximately 700-subject first cohort. Looked up from germline, CDR1 is WNHNN and CDR2 is SYGVQD (reference sequence). The CDR3 is 13 amino acids. The V end was cut by 2 bases, the J end by 3 bases, with 7 bases between. The J gene is TRBJ1-1, the V gene TRBV10-1; maybe TRBD1 (6 bases). Sequencing was done on a sample of PBMCs. This receptor was taken from a woman aged 18-29 years in good health and CMV-seronegative. This CDR3 reads CASSENRDTEAFF. The CDR3 DNA sequence: TGCGCCAGCAGTGAGAACAGGGACACTGAAGCTTTCTTT.